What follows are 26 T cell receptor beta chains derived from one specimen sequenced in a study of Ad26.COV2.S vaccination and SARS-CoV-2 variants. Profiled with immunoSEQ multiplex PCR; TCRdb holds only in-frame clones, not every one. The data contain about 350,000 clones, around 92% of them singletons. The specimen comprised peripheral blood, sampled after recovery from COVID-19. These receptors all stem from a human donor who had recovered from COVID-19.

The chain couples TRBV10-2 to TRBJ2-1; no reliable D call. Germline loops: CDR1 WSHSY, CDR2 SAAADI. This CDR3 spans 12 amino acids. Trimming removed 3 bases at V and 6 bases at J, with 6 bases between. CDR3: CASSDLLNEQFF. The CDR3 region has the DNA TGCGCCAGCAGTGACCTACTCAATGAGCAGTTCTTC.

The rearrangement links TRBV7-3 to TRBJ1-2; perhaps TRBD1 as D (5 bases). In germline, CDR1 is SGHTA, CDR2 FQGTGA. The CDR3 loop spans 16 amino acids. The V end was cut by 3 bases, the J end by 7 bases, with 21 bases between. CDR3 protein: CASSLGTTGGRGGYTF. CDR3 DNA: TGTGCCAGCAGCTTGGGAACCACAGGAGGGCGAGGTGGCTACACCTTC.

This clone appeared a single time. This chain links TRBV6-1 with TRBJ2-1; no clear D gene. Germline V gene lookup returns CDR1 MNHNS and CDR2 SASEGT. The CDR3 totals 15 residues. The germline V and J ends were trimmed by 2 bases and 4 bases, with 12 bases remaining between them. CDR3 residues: CASSESPGFYNEQFF. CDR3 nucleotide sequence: TGTGCCAGCAGTGAATCCCCCGGGTTTTACAATGAGCAGTTCTTC.

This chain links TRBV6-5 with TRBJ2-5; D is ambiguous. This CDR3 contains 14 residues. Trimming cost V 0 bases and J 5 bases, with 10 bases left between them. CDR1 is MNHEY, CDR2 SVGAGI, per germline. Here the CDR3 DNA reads TGTGCCAGCAGTTACTCGAGGAACGGGGAGACCCAGTACTTC. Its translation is CASSYSRNGETQYF.

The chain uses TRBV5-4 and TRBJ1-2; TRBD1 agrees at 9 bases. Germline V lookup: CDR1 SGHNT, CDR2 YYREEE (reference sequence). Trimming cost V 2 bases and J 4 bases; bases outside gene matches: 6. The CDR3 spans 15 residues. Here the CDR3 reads CASSLPGQGSYGYTF. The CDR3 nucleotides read TGTGCCAGCAGCTTACCGGGACAGGGTAGCTATGGCTACACCTTC.

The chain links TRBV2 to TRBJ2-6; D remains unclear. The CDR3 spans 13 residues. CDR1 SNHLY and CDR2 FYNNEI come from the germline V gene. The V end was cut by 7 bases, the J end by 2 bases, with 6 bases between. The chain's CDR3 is CASTSTGANVLTF. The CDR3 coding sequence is TGTGCCAGCACCTCAACTGGGGCCAACGTCCTGACTTTC.

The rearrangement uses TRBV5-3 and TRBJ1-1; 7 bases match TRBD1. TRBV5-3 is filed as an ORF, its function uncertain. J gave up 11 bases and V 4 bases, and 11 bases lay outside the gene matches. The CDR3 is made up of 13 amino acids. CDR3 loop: CARSTYRGPVAFF. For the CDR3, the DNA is TGTGCCAGAAGCACGTACAGGGGACCCGTGGCTTTCTTT.

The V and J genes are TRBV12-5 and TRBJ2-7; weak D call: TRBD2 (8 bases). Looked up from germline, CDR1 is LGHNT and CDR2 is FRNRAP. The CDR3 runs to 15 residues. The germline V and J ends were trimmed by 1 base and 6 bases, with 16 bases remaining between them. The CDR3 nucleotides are TGTGCTAGTGGTTTGGCGGGAGGGGGCCGTGGCGAGCAGTACTTC. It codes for CASGLAGGGRGEQYF.

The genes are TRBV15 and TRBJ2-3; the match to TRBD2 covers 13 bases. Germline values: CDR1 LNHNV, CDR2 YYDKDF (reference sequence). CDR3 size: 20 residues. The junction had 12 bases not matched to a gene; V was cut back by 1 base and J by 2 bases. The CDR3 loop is CATSRVGLAGVPPLTDTQYF. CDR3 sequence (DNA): TGTGCCACCAGCAGAGTAGGACTAGCGGGGGTTCCCCCCCTCACAGATACGCAGTATTTT.

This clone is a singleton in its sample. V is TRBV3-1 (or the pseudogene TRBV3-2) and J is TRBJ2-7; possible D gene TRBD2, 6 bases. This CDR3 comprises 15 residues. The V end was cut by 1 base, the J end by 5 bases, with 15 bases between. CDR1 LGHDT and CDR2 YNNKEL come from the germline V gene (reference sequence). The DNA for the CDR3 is TGTGCCAGCAGCCAAGTATCCGGGGGTTTCAACGAGCAGTACTTC. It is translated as CASSQVSGGFNEQYF.

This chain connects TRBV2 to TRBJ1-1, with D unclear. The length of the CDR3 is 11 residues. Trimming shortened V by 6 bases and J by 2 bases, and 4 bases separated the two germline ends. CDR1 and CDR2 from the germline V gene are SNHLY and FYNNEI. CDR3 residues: CASRVNTEAFF. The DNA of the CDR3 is TGTGCCAGCAGGGTAAACACTGAAGCTTTCTTT.

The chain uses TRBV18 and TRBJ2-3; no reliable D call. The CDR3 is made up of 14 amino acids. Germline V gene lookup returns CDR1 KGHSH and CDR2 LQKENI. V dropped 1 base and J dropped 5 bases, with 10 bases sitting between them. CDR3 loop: CASSPLGWKDTQYF. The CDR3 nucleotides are TGTGCCAGCTCACCACTGGGTTGGAAAGATACGCAGTATTTT.

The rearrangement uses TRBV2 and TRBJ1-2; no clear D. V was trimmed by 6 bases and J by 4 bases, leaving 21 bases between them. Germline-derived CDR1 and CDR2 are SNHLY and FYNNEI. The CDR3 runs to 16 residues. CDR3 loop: CASSSLRTETPYGYTF. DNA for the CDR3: TGTGCCAGCAGCTCCCTACGAACAGAAACCCCCTATGGCTACACCTTC.

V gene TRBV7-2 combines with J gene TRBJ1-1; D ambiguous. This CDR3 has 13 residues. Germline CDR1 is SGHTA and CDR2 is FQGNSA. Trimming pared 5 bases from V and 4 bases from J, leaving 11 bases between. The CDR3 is CASSAQKATEAFF. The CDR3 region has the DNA TGTGCCAGCAGCGCGCAAAAGGCCACTGAAGCTTTCTTT.

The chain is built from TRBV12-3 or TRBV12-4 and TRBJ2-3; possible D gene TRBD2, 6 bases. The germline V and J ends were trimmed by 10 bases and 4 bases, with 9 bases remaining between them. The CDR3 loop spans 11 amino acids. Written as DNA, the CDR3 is TGTGCCACATCGGGGGCAGATACGCAGTATTTT. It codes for CATSGADTQYF.

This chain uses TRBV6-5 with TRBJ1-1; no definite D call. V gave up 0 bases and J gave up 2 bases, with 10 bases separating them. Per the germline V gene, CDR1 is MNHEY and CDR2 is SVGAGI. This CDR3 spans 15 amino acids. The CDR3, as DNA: TGTGCCAGCAGTTACTCGAGTGGACCTAACACTGAAGCTTTCTTT. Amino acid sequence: CASSYSSGPNTEAFF.

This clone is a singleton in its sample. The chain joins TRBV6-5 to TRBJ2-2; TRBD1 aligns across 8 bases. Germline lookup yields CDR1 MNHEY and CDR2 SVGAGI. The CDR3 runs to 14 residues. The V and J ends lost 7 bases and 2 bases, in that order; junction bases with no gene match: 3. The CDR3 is CASNTGGNTGELFF. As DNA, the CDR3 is TGTGCCAGCAATACAGGGGGTAACACCGGGGAGCTGTTTTTT.

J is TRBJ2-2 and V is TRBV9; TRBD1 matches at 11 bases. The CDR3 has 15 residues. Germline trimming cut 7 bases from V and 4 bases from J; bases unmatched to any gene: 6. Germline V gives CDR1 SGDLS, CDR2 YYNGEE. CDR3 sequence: CASSGQGDFTGELFF. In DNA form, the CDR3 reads TGTGCCAGCTCGGGACAGGGGGACTTCACCGGGGAGCTGTTTTTT. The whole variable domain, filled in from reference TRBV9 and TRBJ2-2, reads DSGVTQTPKHLITATGQRVTLRCSPRSGDLSVYWYQQSLDQGLQFLIQYYNGEERAKGNILERFSAQQFPDLHSELNLSSLELGDSALYFCASSGQGDFTGELFFGEGSRLTVL.

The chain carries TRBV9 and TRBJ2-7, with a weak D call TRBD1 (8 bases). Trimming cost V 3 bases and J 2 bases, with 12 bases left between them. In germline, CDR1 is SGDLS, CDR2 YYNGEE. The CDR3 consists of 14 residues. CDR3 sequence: CASSETGGAYEQYF. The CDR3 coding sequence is TGTGCCAGCAGCGAAACAGGGGGGGCCTACGAGCAGTACTTC.

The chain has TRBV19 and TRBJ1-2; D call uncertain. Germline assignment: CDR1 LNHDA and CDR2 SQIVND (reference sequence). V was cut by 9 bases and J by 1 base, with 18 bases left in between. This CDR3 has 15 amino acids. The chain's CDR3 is CASQRTATVNYGYTF. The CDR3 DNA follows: TGTGCCAGCCAGAGGACGGCCACTGTTAACTATGGCTACACCTTC.

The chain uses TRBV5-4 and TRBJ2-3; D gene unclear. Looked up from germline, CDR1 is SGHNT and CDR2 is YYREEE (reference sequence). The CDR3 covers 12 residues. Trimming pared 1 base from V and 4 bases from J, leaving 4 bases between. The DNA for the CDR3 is TGTGCCAGCAGCTTGTTTGCAGATACGCAGTATTTT. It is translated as CASSLFADTQYF.

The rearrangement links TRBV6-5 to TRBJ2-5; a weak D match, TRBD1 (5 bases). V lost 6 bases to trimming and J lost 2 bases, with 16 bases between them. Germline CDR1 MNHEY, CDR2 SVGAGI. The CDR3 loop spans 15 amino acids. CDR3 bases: TGTGCCAGCAGCACACCAGGGTTTTGGCAAGAGACCCAGTACTTC. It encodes CASSTPGFWQETQYF.

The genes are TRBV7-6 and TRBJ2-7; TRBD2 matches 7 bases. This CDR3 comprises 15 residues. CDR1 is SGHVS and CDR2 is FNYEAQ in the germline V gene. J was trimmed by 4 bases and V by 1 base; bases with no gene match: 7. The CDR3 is CASSLEAGRPYEQYF. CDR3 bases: TGTGCCAGCAGCTTAGAAGCGGGGCGCCCTTACGAGCAGTACTTC. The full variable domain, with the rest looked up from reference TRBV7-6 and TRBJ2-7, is GAGVSQSPRYKVTKRGQDVALRCDPISGHVSLYWYRQALGQGPEFLTYFNYEAQQDKSGLPNDRFSAERPEGSISTLTIQRTEQRDSAMYRCASSLEAGRPYEQYFGPGTRLTVT.

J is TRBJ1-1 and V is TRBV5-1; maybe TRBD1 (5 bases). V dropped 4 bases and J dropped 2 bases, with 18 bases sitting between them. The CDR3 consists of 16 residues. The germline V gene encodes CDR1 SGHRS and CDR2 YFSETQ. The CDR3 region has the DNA TGCGCCAGCAGCCTCCCTGATGGCAGGGCCAACACTGAAGCTTTCTTT. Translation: CASSLPDGRANTEAFF.

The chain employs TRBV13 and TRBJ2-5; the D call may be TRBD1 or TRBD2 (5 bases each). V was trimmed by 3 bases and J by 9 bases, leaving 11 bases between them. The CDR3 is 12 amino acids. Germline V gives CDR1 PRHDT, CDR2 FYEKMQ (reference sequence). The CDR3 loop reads CASSFLMGAQYF. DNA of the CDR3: TGTGCCAGCAGCTTTCTAATGGGGGCCCAGTACTTC.

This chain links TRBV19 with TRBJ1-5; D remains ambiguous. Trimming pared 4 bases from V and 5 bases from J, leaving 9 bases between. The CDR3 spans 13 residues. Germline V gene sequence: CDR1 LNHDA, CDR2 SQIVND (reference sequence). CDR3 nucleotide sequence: TGTGCCAGTAGTACGACACCATATCAGCCCCAGCATTTT. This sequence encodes CASSTTPYQPQHF.